This passage covers 9 T cell receptor beta chains from one sample sequenced in a study of tumor-infiltrating T cells and Merkel cell polyomavirus. About the research overall: The study examined CD8+ T cells specific for the Merkel cell polyomavirus KLL epitope.

Robust Merkel cell polyomavirus Large T antigen positivity by immunohistochemistry was seen in all patients' tumors. Only in-frame clones appear in the TCRdb table, and some are missing; sequencing was by immunoSEQ multiplex PCR. The data hold over 20,000 clones, with nearly 90% observed a single time. The source material was lymph node tissue. The source of these receptors is a man aged 50 or older with Merkel cell carcinoma.

This clone was found a few times. The rearrangement uses TRBV4-3 and TRBJ1-6; 8 bases map to TRBD1. After removal of 4 bases from V and 6 bases from J, the junction contained 8 bases not matched to a gene. The CDR3 sequence is 16 residues long. Germline loops: CDR1 LGHNA, CDR2 YSLEER. The CDR3 reads CASSREGGTGNSPLHF. CDR3 in DNA: TGCGCCAGCAGCCGCGAAGGGGGGACAGGTAATTCACCCCTCCACTTT.

The chain joins TRBV5-4 to TRBJ2-4, with 10 bases matching TRBD1. Germline V gene sequence: CDR1 SGHNT, CDR2 YYREEE (reference sequence). The CDR3 is 15 residues long. Germline trimming cut 4 bases from V and 5 bases from J; bases unmatched to any gene: 6. DNA for the CDR3: TGTGCCAGCAGCCTGGGGGACAGGGGACAAAACATTCAGTACTTC. Translating gives CASSLGDRGQNIQYF.

The gene calls are TRBV6-1 and TRBJ2-5; TRBD2 aligns across 9 bases. V shed 5 bases, J shed 3 bases, and the junction held 4 bases outside the gene matches. The CDR3 is made up of 14 amino acids. CDR1 and CDR2 (germline): MNHNS, SASEGT. The DNA for the CDR3 is TGTGCCAGCAGTAGTGGCGGGGGGGAAGAGACCCAGTACTTC. Its translation: CASSSGGGEETQYF.

The chain carries TRBV6-4 and TRBJ2-2; the D gene is possibly TRBD2 (5 bases). CDR1 and CDR2 (germline): MRHNA, SNTAGT. This CDR3 is 14 amino acids long. V was cut by 6 bases and J by 6 bases, with 14 bases left in between. CDR3 amino acids: CASSPEDLSGELFF. The CDR3 bases are TGTGCCAGCAGCCCTGAGGACTTGTCCGGGGAGCTGTTTTTT.

This clone was detected a few times. V and J are TRBV2 and TRBJ2-7, with TRBD1 matching 12 bases. V was pared by 0 bases and J by 6 bases, with 3 bases of the junction left unmatched. The CDR3 length is 15 residues. Per the germline V gene, CDR1 is SNHLY and CDR2 is FYNNEI. CDR3 sequence reads: CASSEAGQGASEQYF. The CDR3, as DNA: TGTGCCAGCAGTGAAGCGGGACAGGGGGCCTCCGAGCAGTACTTC.

The chain links TRBV5-1 to TRBJ2-5, with D tentatively TRBD1 (6 bases). The DNA matches TRBJ2-7 better at its end, which makes the J call doubtful. The germline V gene has CDR1 SGHRS and CDR2 YFSETQ. The CDR3 is 14 residues long. Here the CDR3 DNA reads TGCGCCAGCAGCTCGCGTGGGGGCACCTACGAGCAGTACTTC. Translated, it gives CASSSRGGTYEQYF.

The chain uses TRBV12-5 and TRBJ2-7; the match to TRBD1 covers 12 bases. This CDR3 has 14 amino acids. J was trimmed by 4 bases and V by 8 bases; bases with no gene match: 6. Looked up from germline, CDR1 is LGHNT and CDR2 is FRNRAP. The CDR3 DNA reads as TGTGCTAGTACTCCGGGACAGGGGGCTTACGAGCAGTACTTC. It specifies CASTPGQGAYEQYF.

The chain recombines TRBV6-5 with TRBJ1-3, with D perhaps TRBD1 (6 bases). This CDR3 has 14 amino acids. Trimming took 5 bases from V and 0 from J, leaving 8 bases between them. The germline V gene encodes CDR1 MNHEY and CDR2 SVGAGI. In nucleotides, the CDR3 is TGTGCCAGCAGTGCGGACAGCTCTGGAAACACCATATATTTT. It translates to CASSADSSGNTIYF.

The DNA of the CDR3 is TGTGCCAGCAGCTTAGGAGGCGGTAATGAGCAGTTCTTC. Amino acid sequence: CASSLGGGNEQFF. The chain has TRBV7-6 and TRBJ2-1; no definite D call. Germline-derived CDR1 and CDR2 are SGHVS and FNYEAQ. V was clipped by 1 base and J by 7 bases, with 8 bases between them. This CDR3 contains 13 residues.